Listed below are T cell receptor beta chains from one sample, sequenced in a study of blood T cell repertoires in COVID-19. Sequenced by immunoSEQ multiplex PCR; TCRdb stores in-frame clones only, minus some. The table records under 300,000 clones, 88% of them present only once. The source material was PBMCs or T cells enriched from blood (not recorded which). These receptor sequences come from a woman in her forties or fifties who had recovered from COVID-19. Each CDR3 is given with its conserved first and last residue. The order of the fields is V gene, CDR3 length, clone size, J gene, D gene, CDR3 protein, CDR3 DNA. The D gene is left open where the match is weak. Size is omitted from some rows. Given values are once, few, many or a class for expanded clones.

v_gene: TRBV28; len: 17; abundance: -; j_gene: TRBJ2-3; d_gene: TRBD2; CDR3aa: CASYEREGRGSTDTQYF; CDR3nt: TGTGCCAGCTACGAGCGGGAGGGCCGGGGGAGCACAGATACGCAGTATTTT
v_gene: TRBV7-2; len: 15; abundance: -; j_gene: TRBJ2-1; d_gene: TRBD2; CDR3aa: CASSKGAGASNEQFF; CDR3nt: TGTGCCAGCAGCAAAGGGGCGGGAGCAAGTAATGAGCAGTTCTTC
v_gene: TRBV29-1; len: 14; abundance: -; j_gene: TRBJ1-1; d_gene: TRBD1; CDR3aa: CSAGTGAMNTEAFF; CDR3nt: TGCAGCGCCGGGACAGGGGCGATGAACACTGAAGCTTTCTTT
v_gene: TRBV3-1/TRBV3-2; len: 12; abundance: once; j_gene: TRBJ1-2; d_gene: TRBD1; CDR3aa: CASVGQGNGYTF; CDR3nt: TGTGCCAGTGTGGGACAGGGTAATGGCTACACCTTC
v_gene: TRBV2; len: 15; abundance: -; j_gene: TRBJ2-7; d_gene: -; CDR3aa: CASSARDTEIYEQYF; CDR3nt: TGTGCCAGCAGTGCCCGGGACACAGAGATCTACGAGCAGTACTTC
v_gene: TRBV5-4; len: 15; abundance: few; j_gene: TRBJ2-1; d_gene: TRBD2; CDR3aa: CASSSGTSGVNEQFF; CDR3nt: TGTGCCAGCAGCTCCGGGACTAGCGGGGTTAATGAGCAGTTCTTC
v_gene: TRBV4-2; len: 15; abundance: -; j_gene: TRBJ1-1; d_gene: -; CDR3aa: CASSQQAGLLTEAFF; CDR3nt: TGTGCCAGCAGCCAACAAGCAGGCCTCCTAACTGAAGCTTTCTTT
v_gene: TRBV14; len: 15; abundance: -; j_gene: TRBJ1-2; d_gene: TRBD1; CDR3aa: CASSRATGTRGGYTF; CDR3nt: TGTGCCAGCAGCCGCGCGACAGGGACCCGGGGTGGCTACACCTTC
v_gene: TRBV28; len: 16; abundance: -; j_gene: TRBJ2-1; d_gene: TRBD1; CDR3aa: CASSPLGLTGDDEQFF; CDR3nt: TGTGCCAGCAGCCCTCTAGGGCTAACAGGGGATGATGAGCAGTTCTTC
v_gene: TRBV12-1; len: 19; abundance: -; j_gene: TRBJ2-1; d_gene: -; CDR3aa: CASSSYLKPGQGGYNEQFF; CDR3nt: TGTGCCAGCAGCTCGTACTTAAAACCGGGACAGGGTGGTTACAATGAGCAGTTCTTC
v_gene: TRBV18; len: 14; abundance: -; j_gene: TRBJ1-6; d_gene: -; CDR3aa: CASSPGQYNSPLHF; CDR3nt: TGTGCCAGCTCACCAGGACAGTATAATTCACCCCTCCACTTT
v_gene: TRBV19; len: 17; abundance: -; j_gene: TRBJ1-5; d_gene: TRBD1; CDR3aa: CASSIVRGQGSNQPQHF; CDR3nt: TGTGCCAGTAGTATAGTACGGGGACAGGGGAGCAATCAGCCCCAGCATTTT
v_gene: TRBV27; len: 18; abundance: -; j_gene: TRBJ2-1; d_gene: TRBD2; CDR3aa: CASISKIRSSGNGNEQFF; CDR3nt: TGTGCCAGCATTTCCAAAATAAGAAGTAGCGGGAATGGGAATGAGCAGTTCTTC
v_gene: TRBV5-4; len: 15; abundance: -; j_gene: TRBJ2-7; d_gene: TRBD2; CDR3aa: CASSKGLAGVYEQYF; CDR3nt: TGTGCCAGCAGCAAGGGACTAGCGGGAGTTTACGAGCAGTACTTC
v_gene: TRBV5-6; len: 12; abundance: -; j_gene: TRBJ2-7; d_gene: -; CDR3aa: CASSLGRYEQYF; CDR3nt: TGTGCCAGCAGCTTGGGGAGGTACGAGCAGTACTTC
v_gene: TRBV3-1/TRBV3-2; len: 14; abundance: -; j_gene: TRBJ1-2; d_gene: TRBD1; CDR3aa: CASQFRQGTYGYTF; CDR3nt: TGTGCCAGCCAATTCAGACAGGGGACGTATGGCTACACCTTC
v_gene: TRBV2; len: 12; abundance: once; j_gene: TRBJ1-1; d_gene: -; CDR3aa: CASRDWTEEAFF; CDR3nt: TGTGCCAGCAGAGACTGGACAGAAGAAGCTTTCTTT
v_gene: TRBV5-5; len: 14; abundance: -; j_gene: TRBJ2-4; d_gene: TRBD1; CDR3aa: CASSLRTGENIQYF; CDR3nt: TGTGCCAGCAGCCTCCGGACAGGGGAAAACATTCAGTACTTC
v_gene: TRBV18; len: 14; abundance: -; j_gene: TRBJ2-7; d_gene: TRBD1; CDR3aa: CASSPGQGAYEQYF; CDR3nt: TGTGCCAGCTCACCCGGACAGGGGGCGTACGAGCAGTACTTC
v_gene: TRBV28; len: 14; abundance: -; j_gene: TRBJ2-7; d_gene: TRBD1; CDR3aa: CASISGTGLNEQYF; CDR3nt: TGTGCCAGCATATCCGGGACAGGGTTGAACGAGCAGTACTTC
v_gene: TRBV6-5; len: 14; abundance: -; j_gene: TRBJ2-3; d_gene: -; CDR3aa: CASSLNRDGNTQYF; CDR3nt: TGTGCCAGCAGTCTCAACAGGGATGGGAATACGCAGTATTTT
v_gene: TRBV2; len: 15; abundance: -; j_gene: TRBJ2-3; d_gene: TRBD2; CDR3aa: CASRGLASSTDTQYF; CDR3nt: TGTGCCAGCAGAGGACTAGCGTCTAGCACAGATACGCAGTATTTT
v_gene: TRBV4-1; len: 14; abundance: -; j_gene: TRBJ1-1; d_gene: -; CDR3aa: CASSRVGVNTEAFF; CDR3nt: TGCGCCAGCAGCAGGGTAGGGGTGAACACTGAAGCTTTCTTT
v_gene: TRBV7-3; len: 15; abundance: -; j_gene: TRBJ2-3; d_gene: TRBD2; CDR3aa: CASSFYTSGTDTQYF; CDR3nt: TGTGCCAGCAGCTTCTATACTAGCGGCACAGATACGCAGTATTTT
v_gene: TRBV24-1; len: 15; abundance: -; j_gene: TRBJ2-6; d_gene: -; CDR3aa: CATSTRGSGANVLTF; CDR3nt: TGTGCCACCAGTACCCGGGGCTCTGGGGCCAACGTCCTGACTTTC
v_gene: TRBV29-1; len: 12; abundance: once; j_gene: TRBJ2-7; d_gene: TRBD2; CDR3aa: CSVGTSSYEQYF; CDR3nt: TGCAGCGTCGGGACTAGCTCCTACGAGCAGTACTTC
v_gene: TRBV27; len: 15; abundance: -; j_gene: TRBJ1-2; d_gene: TRBD1; CDR3aa: CASSLKVGQEHGYTF; CDR3nt: TGTGCCAGCAGTTTGAAAGTGGGACAGGAACATGGCTACACCTTC